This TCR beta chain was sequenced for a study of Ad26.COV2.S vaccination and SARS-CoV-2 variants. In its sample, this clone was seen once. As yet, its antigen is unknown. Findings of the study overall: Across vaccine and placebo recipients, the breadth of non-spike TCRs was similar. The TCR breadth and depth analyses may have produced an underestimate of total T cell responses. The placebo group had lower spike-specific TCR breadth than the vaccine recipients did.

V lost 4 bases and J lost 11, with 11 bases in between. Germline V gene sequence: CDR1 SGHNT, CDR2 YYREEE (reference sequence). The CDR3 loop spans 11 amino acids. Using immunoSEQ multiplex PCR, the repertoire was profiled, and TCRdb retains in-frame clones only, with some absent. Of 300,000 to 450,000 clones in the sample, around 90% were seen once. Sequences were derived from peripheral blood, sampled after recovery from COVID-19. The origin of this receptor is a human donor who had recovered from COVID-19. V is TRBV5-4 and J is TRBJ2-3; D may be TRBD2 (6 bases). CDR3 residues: CASSDPSEQYF. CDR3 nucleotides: TGTGCCAGCAGCGATCCTAGCGAGCAGTATTTT.